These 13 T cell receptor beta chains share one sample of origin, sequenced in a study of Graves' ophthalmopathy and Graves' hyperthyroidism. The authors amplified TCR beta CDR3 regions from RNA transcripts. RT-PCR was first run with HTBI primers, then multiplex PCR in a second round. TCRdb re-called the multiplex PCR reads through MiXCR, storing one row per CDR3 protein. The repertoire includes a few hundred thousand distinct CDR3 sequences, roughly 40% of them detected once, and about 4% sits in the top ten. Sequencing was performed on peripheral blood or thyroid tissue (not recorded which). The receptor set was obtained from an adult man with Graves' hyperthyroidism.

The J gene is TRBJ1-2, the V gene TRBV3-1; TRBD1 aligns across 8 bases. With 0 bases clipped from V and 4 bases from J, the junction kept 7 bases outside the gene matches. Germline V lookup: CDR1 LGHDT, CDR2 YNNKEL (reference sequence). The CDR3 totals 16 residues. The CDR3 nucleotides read TGTGCCAGCAGCCAAGATTGGGCAGGGGGCGTCTATGGCTACACCTTC. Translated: CASSQDWAGGVYGYTF.

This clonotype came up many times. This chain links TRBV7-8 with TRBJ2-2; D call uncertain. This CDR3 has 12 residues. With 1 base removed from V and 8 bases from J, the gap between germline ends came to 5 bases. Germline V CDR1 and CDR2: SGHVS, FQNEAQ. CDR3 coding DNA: TGTGCCAGCAGCTTAGGAGAAGGGGAGCTGTTTTTT. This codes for CASSLGEGELFF. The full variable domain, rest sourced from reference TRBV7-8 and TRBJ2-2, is GAGVSQSPRYKVAKRGQDVALRCDPISGHVSLFWYQQALGQGPEFLTYFQNEAQLDKSGLPSDRFFAERPEGSVSTLKIQRTQQEDSAVYLCASSLGEGELFFGEGSRLTVL.

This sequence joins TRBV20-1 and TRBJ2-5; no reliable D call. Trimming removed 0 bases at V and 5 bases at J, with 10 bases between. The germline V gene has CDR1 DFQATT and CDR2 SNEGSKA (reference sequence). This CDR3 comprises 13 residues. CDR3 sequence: CSAREHGRETQYF. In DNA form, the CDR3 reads TGCAGTGCTAGAGAACATGGGCGGGAGACCCAGTACTTC.

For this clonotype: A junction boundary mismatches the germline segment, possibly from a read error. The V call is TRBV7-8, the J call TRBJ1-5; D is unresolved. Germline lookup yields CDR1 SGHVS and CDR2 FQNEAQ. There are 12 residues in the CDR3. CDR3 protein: CASSQEDQPQHF. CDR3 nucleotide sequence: TGCGCCAGCAGCCAAGAGGACCAGCCCCAGCATTTT.

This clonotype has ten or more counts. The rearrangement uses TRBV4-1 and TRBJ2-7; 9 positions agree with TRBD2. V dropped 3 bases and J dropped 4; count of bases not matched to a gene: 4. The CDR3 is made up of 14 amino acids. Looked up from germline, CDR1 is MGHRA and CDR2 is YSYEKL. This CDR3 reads CASSHLREGYEQYF. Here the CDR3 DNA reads TGCGCCAGCAGCCACTTGCGGGAGGGGTACGAGCAGTACTTC.

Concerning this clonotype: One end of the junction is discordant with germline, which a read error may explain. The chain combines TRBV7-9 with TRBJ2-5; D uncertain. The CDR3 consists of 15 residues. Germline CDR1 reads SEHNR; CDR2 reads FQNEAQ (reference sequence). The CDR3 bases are TGTGCCGGCAGCGCCCTAGGTGGCCTACAAGAGACCCAGTACTTC. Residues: CAGSALGGLQETQYF. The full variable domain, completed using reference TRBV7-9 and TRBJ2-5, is DTGVSQNPRHKITKRGQNVTFRCDPISEHNRLYWYRQTLGQGPEFLTYFQNEAQLEKSRLLSDRFSAERPKGSFSTLEIQRTEQGDSAMYLCAGSALGGLQETQYFGPGTRLLVL.

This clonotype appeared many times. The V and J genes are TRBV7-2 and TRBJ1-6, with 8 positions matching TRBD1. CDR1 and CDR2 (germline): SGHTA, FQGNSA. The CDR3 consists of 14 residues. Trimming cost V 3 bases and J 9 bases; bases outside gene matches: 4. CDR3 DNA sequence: TGTGCCAGCAGCTTTCCAGGGGGCAGTTCACCCCTCCACTTT. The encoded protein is CASSFPGGSSPLHF.

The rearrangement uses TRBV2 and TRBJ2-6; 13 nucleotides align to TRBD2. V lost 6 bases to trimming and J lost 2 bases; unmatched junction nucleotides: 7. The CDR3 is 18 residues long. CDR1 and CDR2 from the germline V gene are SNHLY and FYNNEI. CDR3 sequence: CASSGGLAGSAGANVLTF. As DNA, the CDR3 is TGTGCCAGCAGCGGGGGACTAGCGGGAAGCGCTGGGGCCAACGTCCTGACTTTC.

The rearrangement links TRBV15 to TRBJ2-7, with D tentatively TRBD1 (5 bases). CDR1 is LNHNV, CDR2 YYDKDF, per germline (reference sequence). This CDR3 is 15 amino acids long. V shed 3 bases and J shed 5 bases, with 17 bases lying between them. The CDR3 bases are TGTGCCACCAGCAGCTTAGGGGATATCAAGGACGAGCAGTACTTC. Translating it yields CATSSLGDIKDEQYF.

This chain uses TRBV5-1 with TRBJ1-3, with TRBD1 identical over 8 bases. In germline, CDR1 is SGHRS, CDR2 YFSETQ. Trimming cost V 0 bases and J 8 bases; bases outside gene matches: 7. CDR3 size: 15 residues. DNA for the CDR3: TGCGCCAGCAGCTTGGGGACAGGGAACGGCGACACCATATATTTT. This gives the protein CASSLGTGNGDTIYF.

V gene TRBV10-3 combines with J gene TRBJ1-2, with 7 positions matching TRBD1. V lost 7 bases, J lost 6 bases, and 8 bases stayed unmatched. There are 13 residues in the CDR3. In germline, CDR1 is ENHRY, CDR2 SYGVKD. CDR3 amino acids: CAINPSGTDGYTF. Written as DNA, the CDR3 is TGTGCCATCAACCCCTCCGGGACAGATGGCTACACCTTC.

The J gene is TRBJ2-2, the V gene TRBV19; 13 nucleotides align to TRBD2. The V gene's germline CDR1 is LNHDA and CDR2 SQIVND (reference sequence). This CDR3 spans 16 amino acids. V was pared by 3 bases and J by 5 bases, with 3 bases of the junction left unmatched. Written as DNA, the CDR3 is TGTGCCAGTAGTATTGGACTAGCGGGGGCTACCGGGGAGCTGTTTTTT. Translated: CASSIGLAGATGELFF.

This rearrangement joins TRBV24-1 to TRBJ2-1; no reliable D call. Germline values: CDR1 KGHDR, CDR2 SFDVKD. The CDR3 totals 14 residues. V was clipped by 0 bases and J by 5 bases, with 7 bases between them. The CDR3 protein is CATSDLDTNNEQFF. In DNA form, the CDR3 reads TGTGCCACCAGTGATTTGGACACCAACAATGAGCAGTTCTTC.